Shown below are 21 T cell receptor beta chains from a single sample sequenced in a study of blood T cell repertoires in COVID-19. Produced via immunoSEQ multiplex PCR; TCRdb's table is partial and in-frame only. The top ten clones hold 3% to 4% of a sample with approximately 210,000 clones, 82% of them seen once. Sequencing was carried out using PBMCs or T cells enriched from blood (not recorded which). These receptors came from a woman aged 55 to 70 who had recovered from COVID-19.

The chain couples TRBV7-2 to TRBJ1-2; 9 bases map to TRBD1. V gave up 5 bases and J gave up 5 bases; unmatched junction bases: 12. In germline, CDR1 is SGHTA, CDR2 FQGNSA. The CDR3 covers 16 residues. CDR3 sequence reads: CASSPQHSDRGYGYTF. The CDR3 nucleotides are TGTGCCAGCAGCCCCCAACACTCGGACAGGGGATATGGCTACACCTTC.

The sample holds a few counts of this clone. The CDR3 sequence: CASSPRDYTDTQYF. DNA for the CDR3: TGTGCCAGCAGCCCCCGGGACTACACAGATACGCAGTATTTT. The V call is TRBV7-6, the J call TRBJ2-3; 7 bases map to TRBD2. V was pared by 5 bases and J by 2 bases, with 4 bases of the junction left unmatched. This CDR3 has 14 residues. Germline V gene data show CDR1 as SGHVS and CDR2 as FNYEAQ.

The V call is TRBV30, the J call TRBJ2-3, with D possibly being TRBD1 (6 bases). The CDR3 totals 14 residues. The germline V gene has CDR1 GTSNPN and CDR2 SVGIG (reference sequence). The V gene lost 4 bases and the J gene lost 3 bases, with 14 bases spanning the gap. CDR3 residues: CAWNRDVGTDTQYF. Here the CDR3 DNA reads TGTGCCTGGAACAGGGATGTGGGGACAGATACGCAGTATTTT.

The chain carries TRBV27 and TRBJ1-6; possible D gene TRBD1, 5 bases. The CDR3 extends over 15 amino acids. The V end was cut by 4 bases, the J end by 3 bases, with 10 bases between. In germline, CDR1 is MNHEY, CDR2 SMNVEV (reference sequence). The CDR3 reads CASSWGRSYNSPLHF. For the CDR3, the DNA is TGTGCCAGCAGTTGGGGCAGGAGCTATAATTCACCCCTCCACTTT.

The V and J genes are TRBV18 and TRBJ2-3, with 9 bases fitting TRBD2. V shed 3 bases, J shed 4 bases, and the junction held 8 bases outside the gene matches. Germline CDR1 is KGHSH and CDR2 is LQKENI. CDR3 length: 16 amino acids. The DNA for the CDR3 is TGTGCCAGCTCACCGAACGGCGGGGGGGTGGCAGATACGCAGTATTTT. Protein product: CASSPNGGGVADTQYF.

This rearrangement joins TRBV4-1 to TRBJ2-7, with D possibly TRBD1 on 5 matching bases. V lost 0 bases and J lost 1, with 7 bases in between. Germline CDR1 MGHRA, CDR2 YSYEKL. The CDR3 has 14 residues. CDR3 residues: CASSQEGDSYEQYF. The CDR3, as DNA: TGCGCCAGCAGCCAAGAAGGGGATTCCTACGAGCAGTACTTC.

The V gene is TRBV20-1, the J gene TRBJ1-4, with D maybe TRBD1 (6 bases). V was trimmed by 3 bases and J by 3 bases, leaving 8 bases between them. Per the germline V gene, CDR1 is DFQATT and CDR2 is SNEGSKA (reference sequence). The CDR3 sequence is 13 residues long. CDR3 loop: CSASRTANEKLFF. The CDR3 region has the DNA TGCAGTGCTAGTAGGACAGCTAATGAAAAACTGTTTTTT.

The genes are TRBV5-1 and TRBJ1-1; D remains ambiguous. This CDR3 is built from 14 residues. The ends were cut back, 8 bases at V and 4 bases at J, with 18 bases in the middle. Germline V gives CDR1 SGHRS, CDR2 YFSETQ. CDR3 sequence: CASTTEGWGTEAFF. CDR3 DNA sequence: TGCGCCAGTACGACCGAGGGATGGGGCACTGAAGCTTTCTTT.

V gene TRBV6-1 combines with J gene TRBJ1-2, with D perhaps TRBD1 (5 bases). Deletions cut 2 bases from V and 4 bases from J, with 14 bases between. The CDR3 extends over 15 amino acids. Germline V gene lookup returns CDR1 MNHNS and CDR2 SASEGT. CDR3 amino acids: CASSESSGFAYGYTF. In DNA form, the CDR3 reads TGTGCCAGCAGTGAATCGTCAGGGTTTGCCTATGGCTACACCTTC.

V usage is TRBV3-1 (or the pseudogene TRBV3-2) and J usage is TRBJ1-6; 12 bases align to TRBD1. Germline V gene lookup returns CDR1 LGHDT and CDR2 YNNKEL (reference sequence). V shed 1 base and J 0 bases; nucleotides not matched to a gene: 4. The CDR3 contains 19 residues. The CDR3 coding sequence is TGTGCCAGCAGCCAAGGGGGACAGGGGGCGTCCTCCTATAATTCACCCCTCCACTTT. Protein product: CASSQGGQGASSYNSPLHF.

The V call is TRBV7-2, the J call TRBJ2-3; a possible D gene is TRBD1 (6 bases). Between the trimmed V and J ends, which lost 5 bases and 2 bases, there was a span of 17 bases. Germline V gene data show CDR1 as SGHTA and CDR2 as FQGNSA. The CDR3 sequence is 16 residues long. CDR3 residues: CASSLTGSGPTDTQYF. Written as DNA, the CDR3 is TGTGCCAGCAGCCTCACAGGGTCAGGGCCCACAGATACGCAGTATTTT. Complete variable domain (other parts from reference TRBV7-2 and TRBJ2-3): GAGVSQSPSNKVTEKGKDVELRCDPISGHTALYWYRQSLGQGLEFLIYFQGNSAPDKSGLPSDRFSAERTGGSVSTLTIQRTQQEDSAVYLCASSLTGSGPTDTQYFGPGTRLTVL.

The chain carries TRBV6-2 or TRBV6-3 and TRBJ1-6; the D is unclear. CDR1 is MNHEY, CDR2 SVGEGT, per germline. The CDR3 loop spans 15 amino acids. Between the trimmed V and J ends, which lost 1 base and 7 bases, there was a span of 11 bases. CDR3 sequence reads: CASSYWEAMNSPLHF. The CDR3 DNA sequence: TGTGCCAGCAGTTACTGGGAGGCTATGAATTCACCCCTCCACTTT.

The rearrangement links TRBV7-6 to TRBJ2-2, with 8 bases lining up with TRBD2. Germline V gene sequence: CDR1 SGHVS, CDR2 FNYEAQ. V trimming: 2 bases; J trimming: 0 bases; junction bases outside the gene matches: 5. The CDR3 consists of 17 residues. The CDR3 reads CASSLPEREPNTGELFF. In nucleotides, the CDR3 is TGTGCCAGCAGCTTACCCGAGCGGGAGCCGAACACCGGGGAGCTGTTTTTT. Variable domain in full (rest from reference TRBV7-6 and TRBJ2-2): GAGVSQSPRYKVTKRGQDVALRCDPISGHVSLYWYRQALGQGPEFLTYFNYEAQQDKSGLPNDRFSAERPEGSISTLTIQRTEQRDSAMYRCASSLPEREPNTGELFFGEGSRLTVL.

The chain has TRBV12-3 or TRBV12-4 and TRBJ1-1; possibly TRBD1 for D (6 bases). The V end lost 7 bases, the J end lost 1 base, and 10 bases lay between the germline ends. This CDR3 contains 13 residues. CDR3 in amino acids: CASTPTGNTEAFF. CDR3 nucleotides: TGTGCCAGCACCCCGACAGGGAACACTGAAGCTTTCTTT.

This clone was observed a handful of times. V is TRBV3-1 (or the pseudogene TRBV3-2) and J is TRBJ2-2, with D uncertain. V was trimmed by 0 bases and J by 2 bases, leaving 4 bases between them. The CDR3 length is 14 residues. CDR1 and CDR2 (germline): LGHDT, YNNKEL (reference sequence). This CDR3 reads CASSQDHNTGELFF. The CDR3 DNA follows: TGTGCCAGCAGCCAAGACCATAACACCGGGGAGCTGTTTTTT.

This clone has a single count. The chain couples TRBV27 to TRBJ1-1, with a possible D match to TRBD1 (5 bases). CDR1 is MNHEY, CDR2 SMNVEV, per germline (reference sequence). Trimming took off 5 bases at V and 7 bases at J, with 14 bases between the two ends. This CDR3 region has 13 residues. CDR3 nucleotides: TGTGCCAGCAGTCCCCCCGGCAGGGATGAAGCTTTCTTT. It yields the protein CASSPPGRDEAFF.

This chain links TRBV9 with TRBJ2-7, with D possibly TRBD2 on 5 matching bases. This CDR3 spans 14 amino acids. The germline V gene has CDR1 SGDLS and CDR2 YYNGEE. The V end lost 3 bases, the J end lost 9 bases, and 19 bases lay between the germline ends. Here the CDR3 DNA reads TGTGCCAGCAGCGAAGAGGGAACCCTAGGTGCGCAGTACTTC. As protein: CASSEEGTLGAQYF.

In its sample, this clone was seen a few times. The chain carries TRBV28 and TRBJ1-1; 10 bases match TRBD1. CDR3 length: 16 residues. Germline CDR1 reads MDHEN; CDR2 reads SYDVKM. V was clipped by 3 bases and J by 2 bases; unmatched bases: 6. CDR3 region: CASSLGGTGENTEAFF. The CDR3 bases are TGTGCCAGCAGTTTGGGGGGGACAGGGGAAAACACTGAAGCTTTCTTT.

The rearrangement joins TRBV4-3 to TRBJ2-1, with 9 positions matching TRBD2. The CDR3 loop spans 17 amino acids. Germline V gene lookup returns CDR1 LGHNA and CDR2 YSLEER. The V segment lost 2 bases and the J segment 8 bases; nucleotides outside the gene matches: 13. CDR3 sequence (DNA): TGCGCCAGCAGCCAAACGTTTCGGCGGGGGGGATTCGATGAGCAGTTCTTC. It yields the protein CASSQTFRRGGFDEQFF.

This chain's CDR3 is CASSTTGGSYNSPLHF. In DNA, the CDR3 is TGTGCCAGCAGTACTACCGGGGGGTCCTATAATTCACCCCTCCACTTT. The chain employs TRBV2 and TRBJ1-6, with D perhaps TRBD1 (5 bases). Trimming stripped 5 bases from V and 1 base from J, with 12 bases between. CDR1 is SNHLY and CDR2 is FYNNEI in the germline V gene. This CDR3 region has 16 residues.

The CDR3 reads CASSPGQVVNEKLFF. The CDR3 DNA reads as TGCGCCAGCAGTCCGGGACAGGTTGTTAATGAAAAACTGTTTTTT. The chain joins TRBV5-1 to TRBJ1-4, with TRBD1 matching 8 bases. Germline loops: CDR1 SGHRS, CDR2 YFSETQ. This CDR3 spans 15 amino acids. V shed 5 bases and J 4 bases; nucleotides not matched to a gene: 7.